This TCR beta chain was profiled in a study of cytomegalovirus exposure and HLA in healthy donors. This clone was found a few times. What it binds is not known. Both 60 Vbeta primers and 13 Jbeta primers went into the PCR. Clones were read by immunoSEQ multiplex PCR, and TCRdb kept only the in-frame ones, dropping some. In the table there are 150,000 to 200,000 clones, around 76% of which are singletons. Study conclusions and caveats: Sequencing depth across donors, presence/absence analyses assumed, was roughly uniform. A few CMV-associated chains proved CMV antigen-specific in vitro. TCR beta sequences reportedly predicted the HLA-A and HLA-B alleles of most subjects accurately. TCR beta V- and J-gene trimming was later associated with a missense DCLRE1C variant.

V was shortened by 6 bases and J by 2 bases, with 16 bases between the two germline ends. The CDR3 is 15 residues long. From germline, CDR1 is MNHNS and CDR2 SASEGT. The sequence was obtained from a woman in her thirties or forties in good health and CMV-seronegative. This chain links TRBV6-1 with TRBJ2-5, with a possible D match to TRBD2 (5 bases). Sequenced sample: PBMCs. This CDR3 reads CASSIRVGRQETQYF. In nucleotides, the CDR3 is TGTGCCAGCAGCATCAGAGTAGGGAGACAAGAGACCCAGTACTTC.